The clone carrying this T cell receptor beta chain has ten or more counts. TCR beta CDR3 regions were amplified from RNA transcripts. Using the HTBI primer set, a first-round RT-PCR was run on the TCR CDR3. TCRdb itself ran the multiplex PCR reads through MiXCR, one entry per CDR3 protein. The sample shows 200,000 to 300,000 distinct CDR3 sequences, about a sixth of them seen only once. The entry originates in a study of T cells in Graves' hyperthyroidism and ophthalmopathy. Germline CDR1 is SEHNR and CDR2 is FQNEAQ (reference sequence). V was pared by 2 bases and J by 7 bases, with 11 bases between. The CDR3 sequence is 14 residues long.

Sample: blood. The TCR originated in a woman between 18 and 30 years old with Graves' ophthalmopathy. The rearrangement joins TRBV7-9 to TRBJ2-2, with D possibly TRBD2 on 5 matching bases. CDR3 in amino acids: CASSLRGNRGELFF. The CDR3 region has the DNA TGTGCCAGCAGCTTAAGAGGGAATCGCGGGGAGCTGTTTTTT.